This passage covers 10 T cell receptor beta chains from one sample sequenced in a study of PD-1 blockade in classical Hodgkin lymphoma. TCRdb's table, derived via immunoSEQ multiplex PCR, lists solely in-frame clones and lacks some. This table holds tens of thousands of clones, under 95% found once. Time point: cycle 4 day 1 (C4D1), after about 6 weeks of nivolumab. With no exception, relapse followed autologous stem cell transplantation in all patients, and brentuximab vedotin exposure varied. The sample here was peripheral blood mononuclear cells (PBMCs), taken before the fourth cycle of nivolumab. These receptors came from a human donor with classical Hodgkin lymphoma.

V usage is TRBV2 and J usage is TRBJ1-6; D not resolved. Trimming took 7 bases from V and 8 from J, leaving 15 bases between them. CDR1 and CDR2 (germline): SNHLY, FYNNEI. The CDR3 sequence is 14 residues long. CDR3 bases: TGTGCCAGCATTATATGGACCACAGATTCACCCCTCCACTTT. Translated, it gives CASIIWTTDSPLHF.

This clone was seen just once. The J gene is TRBJ1-6, the V gene TRBV30; D is unclear. This CDR3 has 20 amino acids. Germline CDR1 and CDR2: GTSNPN and SVGIG (reference sequence). Deletions cut 0 bases from V and 0 bases from J, with 21 bases between. The CDR3 loop is CAWSVAPFPSGNSYNSPLHF. The CDR3 coding sequence is TGTGCCTGGAGTGTCGCTCCCTTTCCTTCCGGGAACTCCTATAATTCACCCCTCCACTTT. The whole variable domain, remainder taken from reference TRBV30 and TRBJ1-6, is SQTIHQWPATLVQPVGSPLSLECTVEGTSNPNLYWYRQAAGRGLQLLFYSVGIGQISSEVPQNLSASRPQDRQFILSSKKLLLSDSGFYLCAWSVAPFPSGNSYNSPLHFGNGTRLTVT.

The chain recombines TRBV29-1 with TRBJ2-5; 9 positions agree with TRBD2. The V gene end was trimmed by 4 bases and the J gene end by 4 bases; junction bases not matched to a gene: 4. The CDR3 has 13 amino acids. Germline values: CDR1 SQVTM, CDR2 ANQGSEA. In DNA form, the CDR3 reads TGCAGCGTTGGACTAGCGGTGGGAGAGACCCAGTACTTC. Its protein is CSVGLAVGETQYF.

This chain uses TRBV30 with TRBJ2-1, with 12 nucleotides matching TRBD2. This CDR3 comprises 14 residues. The V and J ends lost 5 bases and 2 bases, in that order; junction bases with no gene match: 1. Germline CDR1 is GTSNPN and CDR2 is SVGIG (reference sequence). This CDR3 reads CAWSSGGAYNEQFF. The DNA of the CDR3 is TGTGCCTGGTCTAGCGGGGGGGCCTACAATGAGCAGTTCTTC.

This chain connects TRBV6-1 to TRBJ2-1; a possible D gene is TRBD2 (6 bases). Per germline, CDR1 MNHNS and CDR2 SASEGT. The CDR3 has 16 amino acids. V lost 2 bases to trimming and J lost 0 bases, with 11 bases between them. This CDR3 is CASSENGRVSYNEQFF. The DNA of the CDR3 is TGTGCCAGCAGTGAAAACGGGAGAGTCTCCTACAATGAGCAGTTCTTC.

Turning to this clone: One end of the junction varies from germline; a read error may be responsible. V gene TRBV5-1 combines with J gene TRBJ2-7; TRBD1 matches at 8 bases. This CDR3 has 12 amino acids. From germline, CDR1 is SGHRS and CDR2 YFSETQ. CDR3 bases: TGCGCCGGCAGACAGGGGCCTTACGAGCAGTACTTC. It specifies CAGRQGPYEQYF.

V is TRBV7-9 and J is TRBJ1-3; weak D call: TRBD1 (5 bases). The CDR3 totals 14 residues. V lost 0 bases, J lost 8 bases, and 11 bases lay in between. Germline CDR1 reads SEHNR; CDR2 reads FQNEAQ (reference sequence). CDR3 loop: CASSLAGPRDTIYF. The CDR3 DNA follows: TGTGCCAGCAGCTTAGCGGGGCCGAGAGACACCATATATTTT.

The V gene is TRBV7-9, the J gene TRBJ2-2; D unclear. Per the germline V gene, CDR1 is SEHNR and CDR2 is FQNEAQ (reference sequence). The CDR3 totals 13 residues. Trimming took off 5 bases at V and 5 bases at J, with 9 bases between the two ends. The CDR3 region is CASSQAVTGELFF. CDR3 coding DNA: TGTGCCAGCAGCCAAGCAGTAACCGGGGAGCTGTTTTTT.

This sequence joins TRBV18 and TRBJ2-1; no clear D gene. The CDR3 consists of 15 residues. Germline V gives CDR1 KGHSH, CDR2 LQKENI. V shed 1 base and J shed 0 bases, with 7 bases lying between them. The CDR3 sequence is CASSPLRSSYNEQFF. The CDR3 bases are TGTGCCAGCTCACCACTGAGGAGCTCCTACAATGAGCAGTTCTTC.

The J gene is TRBJ1-1, the V gene TRBV10-3; D not certain. There are 12 residues in the CDR3. Germline CDR1 is ENHRY and CDR2 is SYGVKD. V lost 8 bases and J lost 1, with 8 bases in between. CDR3 loop: CAIGNWNTEAFF. CDR3 DNA: TGTGCCATCGGAAATTGGAACACTGAAGCTTTCTTT.